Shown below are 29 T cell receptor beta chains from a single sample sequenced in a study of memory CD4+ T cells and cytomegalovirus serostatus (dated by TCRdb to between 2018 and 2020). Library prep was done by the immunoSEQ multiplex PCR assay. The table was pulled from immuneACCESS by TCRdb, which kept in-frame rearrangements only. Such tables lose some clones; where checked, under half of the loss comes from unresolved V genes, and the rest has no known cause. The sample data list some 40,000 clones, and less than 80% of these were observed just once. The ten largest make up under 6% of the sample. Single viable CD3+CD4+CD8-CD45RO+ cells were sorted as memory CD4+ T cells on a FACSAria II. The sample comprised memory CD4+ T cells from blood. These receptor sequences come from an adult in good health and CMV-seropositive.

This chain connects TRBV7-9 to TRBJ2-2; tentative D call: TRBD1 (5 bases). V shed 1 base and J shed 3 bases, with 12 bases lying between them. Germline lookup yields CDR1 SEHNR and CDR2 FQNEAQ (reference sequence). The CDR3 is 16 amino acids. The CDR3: CASSLDRRIYTGELFF. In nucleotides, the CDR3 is TGTGCCAGCAGCTTAGACAGGAGAATTTACACCGGGGAGCTGTTTTTT.

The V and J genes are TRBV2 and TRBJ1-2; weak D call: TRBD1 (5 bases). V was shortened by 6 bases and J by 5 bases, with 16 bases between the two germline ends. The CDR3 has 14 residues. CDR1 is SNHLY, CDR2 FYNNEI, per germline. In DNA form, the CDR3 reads TGTGCCAGCAGGAGTGACAGATTACTGTATGGCTACACCTTC. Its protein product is CASRSDRLLYGYTF. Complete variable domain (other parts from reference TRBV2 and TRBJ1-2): EPEVTQTPSHQVTQMGQEVILRCVPISNHLYFYWYRQILGQKVEFLVSFYNNEISEKSEIFDDQFSVERPDGSNFTLKIRSTKLEDSAMYFCASRSDRLLYGYTFGSGTRLTVV.

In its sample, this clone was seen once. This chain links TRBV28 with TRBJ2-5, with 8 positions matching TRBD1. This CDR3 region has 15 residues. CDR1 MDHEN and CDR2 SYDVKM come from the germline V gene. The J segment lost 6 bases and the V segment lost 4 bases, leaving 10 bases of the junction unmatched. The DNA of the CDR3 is TGTGCCAGCAGTTCTTCTCGGACAGGGAGAAAGACCCAGTACTTC. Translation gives CASSSSRTGRKTQYF.

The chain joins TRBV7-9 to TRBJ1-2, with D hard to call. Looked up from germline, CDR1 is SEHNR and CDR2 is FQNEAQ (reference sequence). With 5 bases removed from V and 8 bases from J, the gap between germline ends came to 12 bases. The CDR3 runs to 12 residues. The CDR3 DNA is TGTGCCAGCAGCCCTGAGCGGGGAGGCTACACCTTC. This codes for CASSPERGGYTF.

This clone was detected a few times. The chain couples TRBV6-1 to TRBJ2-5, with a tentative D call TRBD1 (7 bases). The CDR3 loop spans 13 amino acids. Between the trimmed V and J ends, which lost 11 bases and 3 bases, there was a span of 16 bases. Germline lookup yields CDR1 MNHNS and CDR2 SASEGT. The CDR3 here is CASQIRGEETQYF. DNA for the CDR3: TGTGCCTCTCAGATCAGGGGGGAAGAGACCCAGTACTTC.

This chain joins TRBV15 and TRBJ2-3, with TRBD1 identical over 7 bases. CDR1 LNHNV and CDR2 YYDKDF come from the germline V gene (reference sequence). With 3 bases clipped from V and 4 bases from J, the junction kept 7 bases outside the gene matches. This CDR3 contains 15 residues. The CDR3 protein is CATSSGRQGADTQYF. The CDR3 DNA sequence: TGTGCCACCAGCAGCGGCCGACAGGGAGCAGATACGCAGTATTTT.

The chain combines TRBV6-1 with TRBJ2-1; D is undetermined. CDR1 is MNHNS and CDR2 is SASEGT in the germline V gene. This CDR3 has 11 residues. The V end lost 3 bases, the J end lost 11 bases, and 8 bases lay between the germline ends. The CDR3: CASSDSMQQFF. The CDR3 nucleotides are TGTGCCAGCAGTGACTCTATGCAGCAGTTCTTC.

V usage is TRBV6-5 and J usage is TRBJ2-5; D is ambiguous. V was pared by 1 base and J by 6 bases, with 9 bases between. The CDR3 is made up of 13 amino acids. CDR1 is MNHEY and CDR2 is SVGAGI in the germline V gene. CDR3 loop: CASSYWKDQTQYF. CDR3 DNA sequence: TGTGCCAGCAGTTACTGGAAGGATCAGACCCAGTACTTC.

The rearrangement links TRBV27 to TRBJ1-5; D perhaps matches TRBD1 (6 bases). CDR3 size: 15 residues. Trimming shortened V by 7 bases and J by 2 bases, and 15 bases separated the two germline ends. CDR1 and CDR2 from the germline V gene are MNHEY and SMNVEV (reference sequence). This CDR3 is CASMKGGAGNQPQHF. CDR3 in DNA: TGTGCCAGCATGAAGGGGGGGGCTGGCAATCAGCCCCAGCATTTT.

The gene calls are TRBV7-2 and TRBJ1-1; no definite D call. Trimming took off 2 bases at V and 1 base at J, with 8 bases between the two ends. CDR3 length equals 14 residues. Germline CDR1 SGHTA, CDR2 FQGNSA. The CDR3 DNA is TGTGCCAGCAGCTTATCGGCAGCGAACACTGAAGCTTTCTTT. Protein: CASSLSAANTEAFF.

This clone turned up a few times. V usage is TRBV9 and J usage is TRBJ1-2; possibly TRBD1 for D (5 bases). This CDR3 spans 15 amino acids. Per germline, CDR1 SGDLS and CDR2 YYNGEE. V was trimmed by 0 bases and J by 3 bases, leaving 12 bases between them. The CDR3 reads CASSVGGREDYGYTF. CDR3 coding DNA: TGTGCCAGCAGCGTAGGGGGCAGGGAGGACTATGGCTACACCTTC.

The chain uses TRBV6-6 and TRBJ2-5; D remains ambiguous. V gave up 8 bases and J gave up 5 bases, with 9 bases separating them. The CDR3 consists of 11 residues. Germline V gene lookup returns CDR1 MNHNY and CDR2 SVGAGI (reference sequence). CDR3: CASGKEETQYF. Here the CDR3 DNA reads TGTGCCAGCGGAAAGGAGGAGACCCAGTACTTC.

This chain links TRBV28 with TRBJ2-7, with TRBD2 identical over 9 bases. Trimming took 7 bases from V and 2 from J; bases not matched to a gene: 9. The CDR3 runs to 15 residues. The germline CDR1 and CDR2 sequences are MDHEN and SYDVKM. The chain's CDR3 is CASTIAGGPAYEQYF. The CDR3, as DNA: TGTGCCAGCACCATCGCGGGAGGGCCGGCCTACGAGCAGTACTTC.

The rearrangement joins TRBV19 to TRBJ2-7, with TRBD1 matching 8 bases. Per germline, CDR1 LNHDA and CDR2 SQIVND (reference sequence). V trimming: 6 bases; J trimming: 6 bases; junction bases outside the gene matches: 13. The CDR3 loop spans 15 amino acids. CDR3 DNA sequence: TGTGCCAGTAGACCTCCCGGGACAGGAGGGAGCGAGCAGTACTTC. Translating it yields CASRPPGTGGSEQYF.

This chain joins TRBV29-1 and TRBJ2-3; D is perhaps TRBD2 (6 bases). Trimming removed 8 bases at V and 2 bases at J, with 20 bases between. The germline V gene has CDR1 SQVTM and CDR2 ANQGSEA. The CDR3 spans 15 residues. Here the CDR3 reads CSSGGSGAPTDTQYF. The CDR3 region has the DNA TGCAGCTCAGGAGGGTCCGGGGCTCCCACAGATACGCAGTATTTT.

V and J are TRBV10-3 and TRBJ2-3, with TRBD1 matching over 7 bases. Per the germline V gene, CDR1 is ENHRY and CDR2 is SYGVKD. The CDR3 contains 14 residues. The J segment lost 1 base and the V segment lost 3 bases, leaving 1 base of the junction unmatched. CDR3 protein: CAISDGTGTDTQYF. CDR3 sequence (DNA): TGTGCCATCAGTGATGGGACAGGCACAGATACGCAGTATTTT.

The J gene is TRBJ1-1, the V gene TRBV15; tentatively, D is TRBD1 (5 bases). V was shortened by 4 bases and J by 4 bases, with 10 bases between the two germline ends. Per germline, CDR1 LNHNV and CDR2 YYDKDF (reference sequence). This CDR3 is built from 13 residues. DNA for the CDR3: TGTGCCACCAGCAAGGGGCTTGGCACTGAAGCTTTCTTT. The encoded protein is CATSKGLGTEAFF.

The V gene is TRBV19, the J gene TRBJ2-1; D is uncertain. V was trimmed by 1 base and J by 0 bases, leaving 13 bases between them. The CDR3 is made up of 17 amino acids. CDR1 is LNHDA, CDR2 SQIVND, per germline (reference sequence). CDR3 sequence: CASSIASLLSSYNEQFF. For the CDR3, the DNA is TGTGCCAGTAGTATAGCATCGCTCTTGAGCTCCTACAATGAGCAGTTCTTC. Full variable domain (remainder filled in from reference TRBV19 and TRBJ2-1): DGGITQSPKYLFRKEGQNVTLSCEQNLNHDAMYWYRQDPGQGLRLIYYSQIVNDFQKGDIAEGYSVSREKKESFPLTVTSAQKNPTAFYLCASSIASLLSSYNEQFFGPGTRLTVL.

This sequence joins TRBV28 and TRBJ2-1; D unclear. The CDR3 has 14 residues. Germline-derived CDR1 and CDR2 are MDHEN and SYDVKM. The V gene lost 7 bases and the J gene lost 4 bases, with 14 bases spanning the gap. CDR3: CASTLNPSYNEQFF. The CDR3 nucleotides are TGTGCCAGCACCCTCAATCCATCTTACAATGAGCAGTTCTTC.

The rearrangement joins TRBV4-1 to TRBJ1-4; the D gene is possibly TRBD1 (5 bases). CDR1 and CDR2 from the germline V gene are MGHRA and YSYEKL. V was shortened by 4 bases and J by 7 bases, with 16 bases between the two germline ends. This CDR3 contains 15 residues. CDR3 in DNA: TGCGCCAGCAGCCTCGATCCAGGGAGGGGTGAAAAACTGTTTTTT. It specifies CASSLDPGRGEKLFF.

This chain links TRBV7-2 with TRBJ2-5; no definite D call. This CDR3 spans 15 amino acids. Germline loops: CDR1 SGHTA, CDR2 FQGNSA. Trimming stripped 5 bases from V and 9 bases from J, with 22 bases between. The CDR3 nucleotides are TGTGCCAGCAGCCTATCGGGCTCCGGCACTACGGCCCAGTACTTC. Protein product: CASSLSGSGTTAQYF.

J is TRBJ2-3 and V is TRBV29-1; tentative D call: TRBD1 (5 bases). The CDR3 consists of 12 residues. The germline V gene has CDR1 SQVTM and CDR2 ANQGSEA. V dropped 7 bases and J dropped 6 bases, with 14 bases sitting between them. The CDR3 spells CSASTAGDTQYF. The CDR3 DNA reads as TGCAGCGCTTCGACAGCAGGGGATACGCAGTATTTT.

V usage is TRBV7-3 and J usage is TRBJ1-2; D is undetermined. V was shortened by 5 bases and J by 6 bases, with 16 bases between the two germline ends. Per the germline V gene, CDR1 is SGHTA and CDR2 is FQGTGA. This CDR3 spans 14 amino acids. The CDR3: CASSPWEGSNGYTF. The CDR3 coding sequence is TGTGCCAGCAGCCCTTGGGAGGGTTCGAATGGCTACACCTTC.

CDR3 nucleotides: TGTGCCAGCAGCCCTCGTCGGACTAGGCTGCATGAGCAGTTCTTC. Its translation: CASSPRRTRLHEQFF. The V and J genes are TRBV7-2 and TRBJ2-1; 7 bases match TRBD2. Germline CDR1 SGHTA, CDR2 FQGNSA. The J segment lost 8 bases and the V segment lost 5 bases, leaving 12 bases of the junction unmatched. The CDR3 covers 15 residues.

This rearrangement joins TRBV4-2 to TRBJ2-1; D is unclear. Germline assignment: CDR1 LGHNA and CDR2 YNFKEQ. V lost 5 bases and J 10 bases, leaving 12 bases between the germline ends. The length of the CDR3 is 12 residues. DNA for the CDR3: TGTGCCAGCAGCTTACTGGGTAGCGAGCAGTTCTTC. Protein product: CASSLLGSEQFF.

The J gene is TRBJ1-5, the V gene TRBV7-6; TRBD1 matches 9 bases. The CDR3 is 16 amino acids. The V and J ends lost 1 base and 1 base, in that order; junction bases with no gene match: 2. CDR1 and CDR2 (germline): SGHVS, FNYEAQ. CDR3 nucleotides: TGTGCCAGCAGCTTAGGACAGGGGGGGAGCAATCAGCCCCAGCATTTT. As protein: CASSLGQGGSNQPQHF. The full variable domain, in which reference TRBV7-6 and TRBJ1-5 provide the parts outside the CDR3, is GAGVSQSPRYKVTKRGQDVALRCDPISGHVSLYWYRQALGQGPEFLTYFNYEAQQDKSGLPNDRFSAERPEGSISTLTIQRTEQRDSAMYRCASSLGQGGSNQPQHFGDGTRLSIL.

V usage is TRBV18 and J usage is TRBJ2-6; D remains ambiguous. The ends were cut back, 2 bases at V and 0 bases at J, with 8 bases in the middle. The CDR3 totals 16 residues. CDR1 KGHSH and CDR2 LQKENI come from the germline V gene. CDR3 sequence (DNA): TGTGCCAGCTCACCATCAGCGAGCTCTGGGGCCAACGTCCTGACTTTC. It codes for CASSPSASSGANVLTF.

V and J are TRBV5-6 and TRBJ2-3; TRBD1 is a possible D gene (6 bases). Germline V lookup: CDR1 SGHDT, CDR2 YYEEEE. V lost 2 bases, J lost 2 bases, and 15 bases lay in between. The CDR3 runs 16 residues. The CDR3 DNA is TGTGCCAGCAGCTTAACAACTTTGGGGGCCACAGATACGCAGTATTTT. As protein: CASSLTTLGATDTQYF.

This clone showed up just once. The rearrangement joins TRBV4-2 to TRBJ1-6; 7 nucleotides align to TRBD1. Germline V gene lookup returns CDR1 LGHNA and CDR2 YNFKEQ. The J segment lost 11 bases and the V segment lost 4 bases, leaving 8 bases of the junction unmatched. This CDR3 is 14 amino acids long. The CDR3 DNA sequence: TGTGCCAGCAGCCCATACAGGGGCTCGGCACCCCTCCACTTT. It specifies CASSPYRGSAPLHF.